One and the same sample provided the 21 T cell receptor beta chains below, sequenced in a study of shared T cell receptors in the human thymus. Method: immunoSEQ multiplex PCR; TCRdb's copy keeps in-frame clones and lacks some. The sample has 630,000 or so clones, approximately 87% seen once; the top ten hold roughly 0.0094%. These data also formed part of another study, on human thymus T cells.

Sequencing was done on a sample of thymocytes. The receptors come from a boy under two years old with a congenital heart defect.

The chain links TRBV28 to TRBJ1-2, with D hard to call. Trimming left V 1 base short and J 4 bases short, with 10 bases between. Germline values: CDR1 MDHEN, CDR2 SYDVKM. The CDR3 is 14 residues long. CDR3 sequence reads: CASSLFTESYGYTF. In DNA, the CDR3 is TGTGCCAGCAGTTTATTTACAGAGAGCTATGGCTACACCTTC.

The chain has TRBV21-1 and TRBJ2-7; TRBD1 was called by the table and not checked on the DNA. TRBV21-1 counts as a pseudogene. The CDR3 consists of 19 residues. The CDR3 DNA is TGTGCCAGCAGCATTGGGCCCTACAGGGACCGCGGGCACTCCTACGAGCAGTACTTC. Encoded protein: CASSIGPYRDRGHSYEQYF.

The chain combines TRBV28 with TRBJ1-1; tentatively, D is TRBD1 (6 bases). The CDR3 is made up of 16 amino acids. The V gene lost 2 bases and the J gene lost 3 bases, with 16 bases spanning the gap. CDR1 is MDHEN and CDR2 is SYDVKM in the germline V gene. The CDR3 DNA is TGTGCCAGCAGTTTACCCCCGGGGGGCGAGGACACTGAAGCTTTCTTT. It yields the protein CASSLPPGGEDTEAFF.

The chain employs TRBV28 and TRBJ1-5; 9 nucleotides agree with TRBD1. J was trimmed by 5 bases and V by 6 bases; bases with no gene match: 2. Per germline, CDR1 MDHEN and CDR2 SYDVKM. This CDR3 is 13 amino acids long. The CDR3: CASSRDRDQPQHF. The CDR3 DNA reads TGTGCCAGCAGCCGGGACAGGGATCAGCCCCAGCATTTT.

This chain joins TRBV27 and TRBJ2-7; possible D gene TRBD2, 6 bases. CDR1 MNHEY and CDR2 SMNVEV come from the germline V gene (reference sequence). The CDR3 spans 13 residues. Trimming shortened V by 1 base and J by 4 bases, and 8 bases separated the two germline ends. The CDR3 DNA sequence: TGTGCCAGCAGTTTATGGAGGGGATACGAGCAGTACTTC. Translating gives CASSLWRGYEQYF.

The chain links TRBV28 to TRBJ2-1; 14 bases align to TRBD2. Germline-derived CDR1 and CDR2 are MDHEN and SYDVKM. The CDR3 spans 16 residues. The V segment lost 7 bases and the J segment 3 bases; nucleotides outside the gene matches: 5. The CDR3 sequence is CASTTGLAGDYNEQFF. The DNA of the CDR3 is TGTGCCAGCACCACGGGACTAGCGGGAGACTACAATGAGCAGTTCTTC.

CDR3 DNA sequence: TGTGCCAGCAGCCCAGGGACAATCACAGATACGCAGTATTTT. Translation gives CASSPGTITDTQYF. The rearrangement uses TRBV9 and TRBJ2-3, with a possible D match to TRBD1 (6 bases). The CDR3 loop spans 14 amino acids. The V and J ends lost 4 bases and 2 bases respectively, with 11 bases between them. Per germline, CDR1 SGDLS and CDR2 YYNGEE.

The chain has TRBV13 and TRBJ2-7; TRBD1 might be the D (6 bases). The CDR3 has 14 amino acids. Trimming left V 5 bases short and J 2 bases short, with 13 bases between. Germline V gene sequence: CDR1 PRHDT, CDR2 FYEKMQ (reference sequence). The CDR3: CASSPRTVTYEQYF. The CDR3 DNA reads TGTGCCAGCAGCCCTCGGACAGTAACCTACGAGCAGTACTTC. The entire variable domain, with the rest obtained from reference TRBV13 and TRBJ2-7, is as follows: AAGVIQSPRHLIKEKRETATLKCYPIPRHDTVYWYQQGPGQDPQFLISFYEKMQSDKGSIPDRFSAQQFSDYHSELNMSSLELGDSALYFCASSPRTVTYEQYFGPGTRLTVT.

As regards this clone: Distinct nucleotide sequences in the sample also encode this CDR3. The chain links TRBV27 to TRBJ2-3, with D possibly TRBD2 on 5 matching bases. The CDR3 totals 13 residues. Looked up from germline, CDR1 is MNHEY and CDR2 is SMNVEV (reference sequence). Trimming removed 3 bases from V and 2 bases from J, with 6 bases in between. The CDR3 DNA is TGTGCCAGCAGTTTGGGAGCCACAGATACGCAGTATTTT. Its protein is CASSLGATDTQYF.

The table lists this clone with a count of one. The chain combines TRBV19 with TRBJ1-1; D ambiguous. Germline V lookup: CDR1 LNHDA, CDR2 SQIVND (reference sequence). V gave up 5 bases and J gave up 5 bases, with 12 bases separating them. The CDR3 length is 13 residues. The CDR3 sequence: CASSRARGTEAFF. DNA of the CDR3: TGTGCCAGTAGTCGCGCGAGAGGGACTGAAGCTTTCTTT.

The CDR3 spells CASSLGGSGHLDEQFF. The CDR3 DNA follows: TGTGCCAGCAGCTTAGGTGGTAGCGGCCATCTTGATGAGCAGTTCTTC. The rearrangement uses TRBV13 and TRBJ2-1, with a tentative D call TRBD2 (6 bases). This CDR3 is 16 amino acids long. Germline CDR1 reads PRHDT; CDR2 reads FYEKMQ (reference sequence). The ends were cut back, 0 bases at V and 8 bases at J, with 17 bases in the middle.

The V and J genes are TRBV7-6 and TRBJ2-5; TRBD2 matches 7 bases. Germline V gene data show CDR1 as SGHVS and CDR2 as FNYEAQ. With 6 bases clipped from V and 2 bases from J, the junction kept 6 bases outside the gene matches. The CDR3 consists of 14 residues. The CDR3 nucleotides are TGTGCCAGCAGGCCTTGGACTAGACAAGAGACCCAGTACTTC. It is translated as CASRPWTRQETQYF.

The chain recombines TRBV7-2 with TRBJ1-1, with D possibly being TRBD1 (5 bases). The CDR3 runs 16 residues. The germline CDR1 and CDR2 sequences are SGHTA and FQGNSA. V was pared by 3 bases and J by 5 bases, with 19 bases between. The CDR3 DNA follows: TGTGCCAGCAGCTTTAGGTCCCGGGGGGGAGGTACTGAAGCTTTCTTT. It encodes CASSFRSRGGGTEAFF.

This clone was observed a single time. This chain joins TRBV4-3 and TRBJ2-3, with TRBD2 identical over 8 bases. V was pared by 8 bases and J by 5 bases, with 12 bases of the junction left unmatched. Looked up from germline, CDR1 is LGHNA and CDR2 is YSLEER. The CDR3 runs 15 residues. The CDR3 spells CASGPARGGVDTQYF. The CDR3 DNA follows: TGCGCCAGCGGCCCAGCCCGGGGGGGCGTAGATACGCAGTATTTT.

The rearrangement uses TRBV11-2 and TRBJ2-7; perhaps TRBD1 as D (5 bases). CDR3 length equals 13 residues. CDR1 and CDR2 from the germline V gene are SGHAT and FQNNGV. Trimming removed 5 bases from V and 3 bases from J, with 11 bases in between. The CDR3: CASSHRQGYEQYF. In DNA, the CDR3 is TGTGCCAGCAGCCATAGGCAGGGCTACGAGCAGTACTTC.

The rearrangement links TRBV28 to TRBJ1-5, with 10 bases that match TRBD1. V lost 4 bases, J lost 7 bases, and 10 bases stayed unmatched. Germline assignment: CDR1 MDHEN and CDR2 SYDVKM. The CDR3 contains 16 residues. The CDR3 protein is CASSYLDRGGLQPQHF. Here the CDR3 DNA reads TGTGCCAGCAGTTACTTGGACAGGGGGGGATTACAGCCCCAGCATTTT.

The chain employs TRBV28 and TRBJ2-1, with TRBD2 matching over 12 bases. The CDR3 contains 20 residues. Unmatched junction bases numbered 20, after V lost 5 bases and J lost 6 bases. Germline V gene sequence: CDR1 MDHEN, CDR2 SYDVKM. CDR3: CASSRQPRTSGNLDRNEQFF. CDR3 nucleotides: TGTGCCAGCAGTCGGCAACCTCGGACTAGCGGGAATCTTGATCGCAATGAGCAGTTCTTC.

This rearrangement joins TRBV5-4 to TRBJ2-5, with TRBD2 identical over 9 bases. V dropped 0 bases and J dropped 1; count of bases not matched to a gene: 10. The germline CDR1 and CDR2 sequences are SGHNT and YYREEE (reference sequence). The length of the CDR3 is 18 residues. This CDR3 is CASSLGGRERGAQETQYF. In nucleotides, the CDR3 is TGTGCCAGCAGCTTGGGGGGGAGGGAGCGGGGGGCCCAAGAGACCCAGTACTTC.

This clone was recorded once. The V and J genes are TRBV4-3 and TRBJ2-7, with D maybe TRBD1 (6 bases). The CDR3 has 16 amino acids. Between the trimmed V and J ends, which lost 0 bases and 2 bases, there was a span of 14 bases. Germline V gene data show CDR1 as LGHNA and CDR2 as YSLEER. The CDR3 DNA reads as TGCGCCAGCAGCCAAGACGTCAAAGGGGGACCCTACGAGCAGTACTTC. Translating gives CASSQDVKGGPYEQYF.

The chain uses TRBV5-1 and TRBJ1-6, with D perhaps matching TRBD1 (6 bases). The CDR3 is 15 residues long. Germline CDR1 SGHRS, CDR2 YFSETQ. The germline V and J ends were trimmed by 3 bases and 9 bases, with 16 bases remaining between them. The CDR3 nucleotides are TGCGCCAGCAGCTACGGGGGGGGCGGCGGTTCACCCCTCCACTTT. This translates into CASSYGGGGGSPLHF.

The chain has TRBV7-9 and TRBJ1-6, with a tentative D call TRBD1 (6 bases). The CDR3 has 14 residues. Germline assignment: CDR1 SEHNR and CDR2 FQNEAQ (reference sequence). Trimming stripped 2 bases from V and 12 bases from J, with 14 bases between. The CDR3 DNA follows: TGTGCCAGCAGCTTACGTCCGGGACATGGACCCCTCCACTTT. The encoded protein is CASSLRPGHGPLHF.